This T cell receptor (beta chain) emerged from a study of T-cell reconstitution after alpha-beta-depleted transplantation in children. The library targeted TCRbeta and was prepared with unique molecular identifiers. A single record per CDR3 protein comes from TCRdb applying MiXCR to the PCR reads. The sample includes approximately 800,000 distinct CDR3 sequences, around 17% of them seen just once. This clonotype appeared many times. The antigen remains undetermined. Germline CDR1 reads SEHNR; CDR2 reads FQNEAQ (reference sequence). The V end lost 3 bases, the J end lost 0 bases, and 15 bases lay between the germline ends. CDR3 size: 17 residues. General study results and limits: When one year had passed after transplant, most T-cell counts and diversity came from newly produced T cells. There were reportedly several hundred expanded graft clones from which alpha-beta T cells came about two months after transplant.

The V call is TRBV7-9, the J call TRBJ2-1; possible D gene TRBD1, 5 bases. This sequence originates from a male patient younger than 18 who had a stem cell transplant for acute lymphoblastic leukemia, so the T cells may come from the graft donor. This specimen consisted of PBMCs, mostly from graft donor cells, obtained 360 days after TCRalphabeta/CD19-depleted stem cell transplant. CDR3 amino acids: CASSFTTALSSYNEQFF. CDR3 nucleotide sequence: TGTGCCAGCAGCTTTACGACAGCTCTAAGCTCCTACAATGAGCAGTTCTTC.